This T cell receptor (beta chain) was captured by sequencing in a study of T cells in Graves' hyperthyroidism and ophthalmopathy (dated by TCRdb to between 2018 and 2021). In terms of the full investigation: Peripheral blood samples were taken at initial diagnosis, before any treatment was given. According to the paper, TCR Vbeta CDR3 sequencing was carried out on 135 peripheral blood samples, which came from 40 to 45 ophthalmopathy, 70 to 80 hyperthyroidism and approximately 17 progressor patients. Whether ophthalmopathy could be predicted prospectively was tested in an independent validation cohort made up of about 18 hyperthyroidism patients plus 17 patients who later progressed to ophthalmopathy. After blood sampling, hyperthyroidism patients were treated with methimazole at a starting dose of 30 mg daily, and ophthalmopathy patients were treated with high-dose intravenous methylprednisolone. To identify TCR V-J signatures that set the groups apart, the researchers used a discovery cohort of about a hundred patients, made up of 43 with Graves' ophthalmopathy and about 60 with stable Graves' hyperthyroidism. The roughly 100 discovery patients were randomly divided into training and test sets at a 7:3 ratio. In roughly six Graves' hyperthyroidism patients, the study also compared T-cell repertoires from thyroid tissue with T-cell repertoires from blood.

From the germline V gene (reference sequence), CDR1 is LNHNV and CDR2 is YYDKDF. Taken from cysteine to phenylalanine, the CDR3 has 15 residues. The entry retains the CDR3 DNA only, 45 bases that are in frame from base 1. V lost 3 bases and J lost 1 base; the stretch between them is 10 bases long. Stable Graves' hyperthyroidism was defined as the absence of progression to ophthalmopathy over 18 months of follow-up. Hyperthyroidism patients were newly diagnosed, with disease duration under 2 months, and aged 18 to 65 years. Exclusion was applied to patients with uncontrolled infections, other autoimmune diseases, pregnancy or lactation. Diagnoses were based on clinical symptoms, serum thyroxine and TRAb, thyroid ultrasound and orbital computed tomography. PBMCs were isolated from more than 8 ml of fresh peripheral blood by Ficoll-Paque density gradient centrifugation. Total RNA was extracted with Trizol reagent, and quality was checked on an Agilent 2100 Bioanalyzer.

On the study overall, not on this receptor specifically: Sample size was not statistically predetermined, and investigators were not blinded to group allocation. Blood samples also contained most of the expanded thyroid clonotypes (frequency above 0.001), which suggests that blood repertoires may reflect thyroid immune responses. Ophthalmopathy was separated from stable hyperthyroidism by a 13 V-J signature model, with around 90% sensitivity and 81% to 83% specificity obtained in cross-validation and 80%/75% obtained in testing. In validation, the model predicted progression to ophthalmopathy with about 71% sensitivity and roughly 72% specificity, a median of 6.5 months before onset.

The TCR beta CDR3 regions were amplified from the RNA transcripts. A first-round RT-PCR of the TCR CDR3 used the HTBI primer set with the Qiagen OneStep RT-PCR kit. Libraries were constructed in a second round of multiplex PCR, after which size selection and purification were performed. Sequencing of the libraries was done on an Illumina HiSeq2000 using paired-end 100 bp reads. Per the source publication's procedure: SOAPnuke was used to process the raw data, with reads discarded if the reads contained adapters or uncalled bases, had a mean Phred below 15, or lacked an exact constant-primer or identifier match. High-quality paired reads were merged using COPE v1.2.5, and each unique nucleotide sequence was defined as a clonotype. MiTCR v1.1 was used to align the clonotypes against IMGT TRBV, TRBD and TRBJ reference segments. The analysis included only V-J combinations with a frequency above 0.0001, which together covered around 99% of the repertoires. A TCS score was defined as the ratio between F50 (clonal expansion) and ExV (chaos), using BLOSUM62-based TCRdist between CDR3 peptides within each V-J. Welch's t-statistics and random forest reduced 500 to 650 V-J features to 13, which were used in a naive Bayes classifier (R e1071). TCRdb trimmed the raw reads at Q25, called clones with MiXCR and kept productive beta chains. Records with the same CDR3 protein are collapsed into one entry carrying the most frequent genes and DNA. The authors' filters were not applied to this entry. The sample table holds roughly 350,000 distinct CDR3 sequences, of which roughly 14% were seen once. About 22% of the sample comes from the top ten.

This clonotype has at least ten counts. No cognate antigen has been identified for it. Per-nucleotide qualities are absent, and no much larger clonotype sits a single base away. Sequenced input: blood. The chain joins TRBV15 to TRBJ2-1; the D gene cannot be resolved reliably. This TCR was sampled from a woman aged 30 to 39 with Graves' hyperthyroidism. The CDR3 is CATSSGLLSYNEQFF. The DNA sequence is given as TGTGCCACCAGCAGTGGCCTCCTATCCTACAATGAGCAGTTCTTC.